This T cell receptor beta chain was obtained from a study of CD8+ T cells in alopecia areata. Notes on the study in general: Sequence data from scalp samples additionally include resident alphabeta T cells of normal skin. Lesional scalp displayed greater clonality than normal scalp, most notably in alopecia totalis/universalis.

About this clone: Its specificity is unknown.

As the sequencing template, cDNA was produced by extracting RNA and reverse transcribing it. Produced via immunoSEQ multiplex PCR; TCRdb's table is partial and in-frame only. This table holds some 200,000 clones, more than 50% found once. CDR3 length equals 16 residues. Germline V lookup: CDR1 SGHRS, CDR2 YFSETQ. The trim removed 0 bases at V and 3 bases at J, leaving 8 bases unmatched. The TCR sequence derives from a human donor in good health. The V and J genes are TRBV5-1 and TRBJ2-7; TRBD1 agrees at 8 bases. The sequencing input was CD8+ T cells sorted from blood. The CDR3 region is CASSLVGQGANYEQYF. The CDR3 coding sequence is TGCGCCAGCAGCTTGGTTGGGCAGGGGGCGAACTACGAGCAGTACTTC.